This T cell receptor (beta chain) was found in a study of shared clonotypes between healthy human individuals (TCRdb year 2020). Notes on the research overall: The cohort included three men and a couple of women between 18 and 49 years of age. To estimate repertoire size and how much clonotype sharing occurs between individuals, the study deeply sequenced the blood TCR repertoires of about five healthy adults. To increase sequencing depth and limit assay-specific biases, different laboratories used diverse techniques to prepare libraries and sequence TCR repertoires. Between about 0.9 and 10 billion PBMCs per donor were obtained by leukapheresis.

Of note for this clone: Its cognate antigen has yet to be identified. Per-base qualities were not stored, and no clone one base away is much larger.

What the work shows at the level of the full study, not this receptor alone: Pairwise subsampling indicated that sequencing depth was expected to affect the degree of clonotype sharing among donors. Sampling was restricted to blood, and TCR repertoires in tissue are likely to differ from TCR repertoires in blood. Because the study included a small number of donors, the genetic and exposure-history diversity represented was limited.

Healthy HIV-negative adults with no recently reported acute infections or vaccinations were included as donors. Every donor was a Caucasian adult living in Nashville, Tennessee, USA. In the unsorted samples, 85 million to 100 million PBMCs were counted, and genomic DNA was extracted using the QIAamp DNA Blood Mini kit. Blood was collected by leukapheresis, and PBMCs were isolated by Ficoll-Histopaque density gradient centrifugation and then cryopreserved in liquid nitrogen vapor phase. The CDR3 holds 15 amino acids from the cysteine to the phenylalanine. Left in the record is the CDR3 DNA by itself, 45 bases read in frame from the first base. CDR1 is given as MDHEN and CDR2 as SYDVKM, both from the germline V gene. From V the trimming removes 3 bases and from J it removes 2 bases, while the gene matches leave 4 bases of the junction unaccounted for. TCR CDR3 regions were amplified from genomic DNA by multiplex PCR using the deep immunoSEQ assay. For each cell subset, the extracted genomic DNA was distributed evenly across all wells of several immunoSEQ 96-well plates, and each plate served as one replicate. For unsorted PBMC, around 300 ng of genomic DNA, equivalent to around 30,000 T cell genomes, went into each replicate PCR. Ten immunoSEQ deep assay plates were used to sequence unsorted PBMC genomic DNA. Purified libraries were quantified with a Qubit 3.0 fluorometer, sized on a Bioanalyzer 2100, and re-quantified with the KAPA Library Quantification kit. A separate single-read 150-cycle Illumina NextSeq 550 flow cell was used to sequence each immunoSEQ 96-well plate. In the authors' own workflow: Because the immunoSEQ output held only junctional sequences and lacked quality scores, the filtering could not match the filtering applied to full-length reads. Sequences were annotated with PyIR, a Python wrapper for IgBLAST v1.9, and V/J genes and CDR3 were assigned using IMGT germline references. Reads were filtered out if the reads had weak V/J assignments (E-value above 1e-6), no CDR3, stop codons, out-of-frame junctions, or ambiguous translated residues. V3J clonotypes were defined by identical inferred V gene, J gene, and CDR3 amino acid sequence. Percentage overlap between repertoires was calculated by dividing the number of shared unique clonotypes by the size of the smaller repertoire. Three approaches were used to assess repertoire richness: RTK rarefaction, the Chao1 estimator, and Recon v2.1 estimates of unobserved clonotypes. TCRdb limited this immuneACCESS table to in-frame rearrangements with V and J called. A share of clones is missing; checked studies link under half to unresolved V genes, and the rest is unexplained. V, J and clone size are those of that table, while D and trimming were read from the DNA. In all, the sample holds hundreds of thousands of clones, and around 78% of those were seen once. 9.5% to 15% of the sample lies in the top ten.

Input material: PBMCs. The chain couples TRBV28 to TRBJ2-3; TRBD1 fits 8 bases in the junction. This sequence originates from a woman between 35 and 50 years old in good health. Some clones in this sample may be carry-over from other donors' samples. The CDR3 has the sequence CASSFPDRVTDTQYF. The DNA sequence follows: TGTGCCAGCAGTTTCCCGGACAGGGTCACAGATACGCAGTATTTT.